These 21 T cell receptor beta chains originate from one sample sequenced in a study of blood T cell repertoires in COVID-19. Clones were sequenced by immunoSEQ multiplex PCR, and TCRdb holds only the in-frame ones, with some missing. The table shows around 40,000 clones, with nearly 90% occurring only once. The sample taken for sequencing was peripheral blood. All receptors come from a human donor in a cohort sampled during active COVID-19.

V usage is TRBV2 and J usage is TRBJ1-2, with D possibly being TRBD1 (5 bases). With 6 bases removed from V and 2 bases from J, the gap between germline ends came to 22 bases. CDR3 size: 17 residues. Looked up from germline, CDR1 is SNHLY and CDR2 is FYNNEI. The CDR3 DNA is TGTGCCAGCAGACGGGATCGGGGGTGGGTTCAGAACTATGGCTACACCTTC. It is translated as CASRRDRGWVQNYGYTF. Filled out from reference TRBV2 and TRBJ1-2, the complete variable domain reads EPEVTQTPSHQVTQMGQEVILRCVPISNHLYFYWYRQILGQKVEFLVSFYNNEISEKSEIFDDQFSVERPDGSNFTLKIRSTKLEDSAMYFCASRRDRGWVQNYGYTFGSGTRLTVV.

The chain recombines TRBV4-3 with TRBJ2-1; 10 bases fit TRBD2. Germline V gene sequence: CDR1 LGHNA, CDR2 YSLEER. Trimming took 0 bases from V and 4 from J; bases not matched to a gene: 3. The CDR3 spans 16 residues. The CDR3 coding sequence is TGCGCCAGCAGCCAAGAAGCGGGGGGGGAGTACAATGAGCAGTTCTTC. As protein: CASSQEAGGEYNEQFF.

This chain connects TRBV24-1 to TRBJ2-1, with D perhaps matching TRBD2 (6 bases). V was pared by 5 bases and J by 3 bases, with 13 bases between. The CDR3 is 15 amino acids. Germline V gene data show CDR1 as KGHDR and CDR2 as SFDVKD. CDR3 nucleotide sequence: TGTGCCACCAGTGCCGCCGTTAGCGGCTACAATGAGCAGTTCTTC. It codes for CATSAAVSGYNEQFF.

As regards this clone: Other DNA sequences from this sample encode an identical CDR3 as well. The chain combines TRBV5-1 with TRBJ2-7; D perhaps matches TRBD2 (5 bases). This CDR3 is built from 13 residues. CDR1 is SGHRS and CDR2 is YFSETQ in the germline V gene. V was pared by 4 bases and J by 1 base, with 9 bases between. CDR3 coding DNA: TGCGCCAGCAGCCCGGACTCATCCTACGAGCAGTACTTC. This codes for CASSPDSSYEQYF.

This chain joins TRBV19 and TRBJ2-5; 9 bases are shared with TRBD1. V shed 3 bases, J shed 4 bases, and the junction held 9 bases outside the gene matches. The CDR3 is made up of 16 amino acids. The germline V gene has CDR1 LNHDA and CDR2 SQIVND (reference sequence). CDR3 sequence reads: CASSILPGQGGETQYF. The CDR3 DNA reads TGTGCCAGTAGTATCCTCCCGGGACAGGGAGGAGAGACCCAGTACTTC. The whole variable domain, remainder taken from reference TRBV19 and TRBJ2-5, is DGGITQSPKYLFRKEGQNVTLSCEQNLNHDAMYWYRQDPGQGLRLIYYSQIVNDFQKGDIAEGYSVSREKKESFPLTVTSAQKNPTAFYLCASSILPGQGGETQYFGPGTRLLVL.

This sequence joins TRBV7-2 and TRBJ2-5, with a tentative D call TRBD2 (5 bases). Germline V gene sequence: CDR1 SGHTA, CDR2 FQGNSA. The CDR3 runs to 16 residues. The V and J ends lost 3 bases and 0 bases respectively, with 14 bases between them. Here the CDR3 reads CASSLRAEEYQETQYF. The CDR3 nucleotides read TGTGCCAGCAGCTTGAGGGCTGAAGAGTACCAAGAGACCCAGTACTTC.

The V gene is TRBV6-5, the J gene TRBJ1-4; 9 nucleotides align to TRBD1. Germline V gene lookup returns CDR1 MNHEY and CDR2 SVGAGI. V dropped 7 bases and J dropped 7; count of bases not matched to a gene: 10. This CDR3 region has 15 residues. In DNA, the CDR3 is TGTGCCAGCAAGAACCCCGGGACAGGGAGTGAAAAACTGTTTTTT. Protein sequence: CASKNPGTGSEKLFF.

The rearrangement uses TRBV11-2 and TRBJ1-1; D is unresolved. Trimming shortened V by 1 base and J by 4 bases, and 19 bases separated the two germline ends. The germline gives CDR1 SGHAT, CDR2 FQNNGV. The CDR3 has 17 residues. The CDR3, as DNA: TGTGCCAGCAGCTTAGGAATCGGGTTGAGGAGGGCCACTGAAGCTTTCTTT. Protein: CASSLGIGLRRATEAFF.

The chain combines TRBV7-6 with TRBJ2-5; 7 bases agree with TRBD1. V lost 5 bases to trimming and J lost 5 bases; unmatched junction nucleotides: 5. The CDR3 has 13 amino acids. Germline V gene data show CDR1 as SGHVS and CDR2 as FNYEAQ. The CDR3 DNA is TGTGCCAGCAGCCGAATAGGGGGCGAGACCCAGTACTTC. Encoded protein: CASSRIGGETQYF.

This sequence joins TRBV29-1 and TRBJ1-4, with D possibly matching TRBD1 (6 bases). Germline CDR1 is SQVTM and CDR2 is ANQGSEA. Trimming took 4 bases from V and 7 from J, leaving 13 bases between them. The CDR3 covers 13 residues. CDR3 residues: CSVADRKGEKLFF. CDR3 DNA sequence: TGCAGCGTTGCTGACAGGAAAGGTGAAAAACTGTTTTTT.

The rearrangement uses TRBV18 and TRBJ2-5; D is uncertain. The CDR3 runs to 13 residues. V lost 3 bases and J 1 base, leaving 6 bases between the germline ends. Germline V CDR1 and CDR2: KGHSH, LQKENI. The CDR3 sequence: CASSPQRQETQYF. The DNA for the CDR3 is TGTGCCAGCTCACCTCAGCGCCAAGAGACCCAGTACTTC.

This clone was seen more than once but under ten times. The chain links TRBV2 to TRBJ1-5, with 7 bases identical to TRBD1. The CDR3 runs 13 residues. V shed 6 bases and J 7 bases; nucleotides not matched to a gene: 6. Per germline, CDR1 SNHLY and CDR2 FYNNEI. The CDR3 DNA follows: TGTGCCAGCAGACCGGGACAGCTCCAGCCCCAGCATTTT. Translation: CASRPGQLQPQHF.

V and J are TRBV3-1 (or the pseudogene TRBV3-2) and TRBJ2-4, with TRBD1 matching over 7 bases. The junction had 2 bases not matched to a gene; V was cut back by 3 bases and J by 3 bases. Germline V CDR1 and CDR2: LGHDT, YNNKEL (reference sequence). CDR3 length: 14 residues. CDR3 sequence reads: CASSQTGLKNIQYF. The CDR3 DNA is TGTGCCAGCAGCCAGACAGGGCTCAAAAACATTCAGTACTTC.

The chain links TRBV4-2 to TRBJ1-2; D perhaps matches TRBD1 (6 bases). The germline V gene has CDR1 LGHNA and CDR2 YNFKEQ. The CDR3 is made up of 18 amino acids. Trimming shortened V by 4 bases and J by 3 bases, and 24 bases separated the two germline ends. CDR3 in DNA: TGTGCCAGCAGCCCCGTACAGGGCGCACACGTAGGGGACTATGGCTACACCTTC. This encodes CASSPVQGAHVGDYGYTF.

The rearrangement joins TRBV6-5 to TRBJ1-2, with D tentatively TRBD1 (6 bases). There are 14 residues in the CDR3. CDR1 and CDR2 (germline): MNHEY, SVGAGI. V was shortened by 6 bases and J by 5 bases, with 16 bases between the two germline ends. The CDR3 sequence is CASREGGREYGYTF. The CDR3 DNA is TGTGCCAGCAGGGAGGGGGGGCGAGAGTATGGCTACACCTTC.

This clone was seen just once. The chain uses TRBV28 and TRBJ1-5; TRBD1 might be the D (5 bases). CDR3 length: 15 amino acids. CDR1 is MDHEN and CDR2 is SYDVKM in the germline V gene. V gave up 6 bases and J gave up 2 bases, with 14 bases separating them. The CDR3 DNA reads TGTGCCAGCAGCCCGACGGGGGGGGGCAATCAGCCCCAGCATTTT. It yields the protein CASSPTGGGNQPQHF. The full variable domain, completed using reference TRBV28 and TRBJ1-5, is DVKVTQSSRYLVKRTGEKVFLECVQDMDHENMFWYRQDPGLGLRLIYFSYDVKMKEKGDIPEGYSVSREKKERFSLILESASTNQTSMYLCASSPTGGGNQPQHFGDGTRLSIL.

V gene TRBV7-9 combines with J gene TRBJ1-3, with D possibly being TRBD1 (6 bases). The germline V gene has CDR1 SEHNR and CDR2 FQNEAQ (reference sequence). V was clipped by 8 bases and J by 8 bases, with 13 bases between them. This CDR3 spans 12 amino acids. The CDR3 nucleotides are TGTGCCAGCCGCCAAGAGGGGGACACCATATATTTT. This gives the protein CASRQEGDTIYF.

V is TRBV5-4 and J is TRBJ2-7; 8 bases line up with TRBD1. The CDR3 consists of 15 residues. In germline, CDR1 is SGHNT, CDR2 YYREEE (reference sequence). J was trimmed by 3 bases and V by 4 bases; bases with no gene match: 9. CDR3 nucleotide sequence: TGTGCCAGCAGCCGGGCCCAGGGGGCCGACTACGAGCAGTACTTC. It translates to CASSRAQGADYEQYF.

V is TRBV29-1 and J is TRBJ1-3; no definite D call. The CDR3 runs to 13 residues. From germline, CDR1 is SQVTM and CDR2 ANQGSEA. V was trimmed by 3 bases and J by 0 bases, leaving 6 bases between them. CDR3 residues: CSVEKSSGNTIYF. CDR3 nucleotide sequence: TGCAGCGTTGAGAAGAGCTCTGGAAACACCATATATTTT.

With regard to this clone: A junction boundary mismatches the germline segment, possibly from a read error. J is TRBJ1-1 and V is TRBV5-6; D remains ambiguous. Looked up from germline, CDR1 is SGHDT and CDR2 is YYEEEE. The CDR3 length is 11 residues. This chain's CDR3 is CASGRRLTSLF. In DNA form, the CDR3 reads TGTGCCAGCGGGCGCAGACTAACCTCTCTTTTT.

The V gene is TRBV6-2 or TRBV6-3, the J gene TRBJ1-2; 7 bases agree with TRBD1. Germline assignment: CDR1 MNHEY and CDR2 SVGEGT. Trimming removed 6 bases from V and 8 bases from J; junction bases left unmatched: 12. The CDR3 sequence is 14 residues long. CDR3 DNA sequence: TGTGCCAGCAGCCGGGAGCCCCAGGGGGGCGGCTACACCTTC. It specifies CASSREPQGGGYTF.